What follows are 3 T cell receptor beta chains derived from one specimen sequenced in a study of vaccination and CD4 T cells after COVID-19. Treatment reported: roughly ten-day PBMC culture with coronavirus spike peptide pools or control peptides (ViraFEST assay). No antigen has been assigned to these receptors. Sequencing of the DNA from cultured CD4+ T cells was carried out with the Oncomine TCR Beta short-read assay. One entry per CDR3 protein, called by TCRdb with MiXCR from the PCR reads. The table shows about 19,000 distinct CDR3 sequences, with approximately 30% occurring only once. Material: cultured CD4+ T cells from blood. The source of these receptors is a human donor with COVID-19.

This chain uses TRBV30 with TRBJ1-1; D unclear. Trimming pared 0 bases from V and 6 bases from J, leaving 11 bases between. This CDR3 comprises 13 residues. Per the germline V gene, CDR1 is GTSNPN and CDR2 is SVGIG (reference sequence). The CDR3 DNA sequence: TGTGCCTGGAGTGTACAACCGGGGTCTGAAGCTTTCTTT. It is translated as CAWSVQPGSEAFF.

The V gene is TRBV11-2, the J gene TRBJ2-3, with TRBD2 matching over 7 bases. This CDR3 contains 16 residues. V gave up 3 bases and J gave up 6 bases; unmatched junction bases: 12. Germline-derived CDR1 and CDR2 are SGHAT and FQNNGV. The CDR3 DNA reads as TGTGCCAGCAGCTTTACTAGCGCCTTTAAACGGGATACGCAGTATTTT. The encoded protein is CASSFTSAFKRDTQYF.

This clonotype was seen just once. The chain has TRBV19 and TRBJ2-3; TRBD2 agrees at 10 bases. The length of the CDR3 is 15 residues. From germline, CDR1 is LNHDA and CDR2 SQIVND (reference sequence). Losses at the gene ends were 5 bases for V and 1 base for J; bases not matched to a gene: 3. DNA for the CDR3: TGTGCCAGTAGTGTAGCGGGGGGAGGCACAGATACGCAGTATTTT. Translated, it gives CASSVAGGGTDTQYF.